Listed below are T cell receptor beta chains from one sample, sequenced in a study of human T cells and chemical hapten exposure. TCRdb itself ran the RACE reads through MiXCR, one entry per CDR3 protein. The table records roughly 150,000 distinct CDR3 sequences, roughly 10% of them present only once. Sequenced here: whole blood, sampled in connection with sensitization to the hapten diphenylcyclopropenone (DPC). The receptors here all came from a woman aged 45-65 years with alopecia areata. Some clones in this sample may be carry-over from other donors' samples. The CDR3 runs from the conserved cysteine through the conserved F or W. The D gene is left open where the match is weak. A clone size is listed for some rows: how often the clone was seen (once, few, many), or a class if it is expanded.

d_gene,j_gene,v_gene,abundance,CDR3aa,CDR3nt
NA,TRBJ2-7,TRBV6-2/TRBV6-3,few,CASRNTRDTGEYF,TGTGCCAGCAGAAATACCCGGGACACCGGGGAGTACTTC
NA,TRBJ2-1,TRBV19,few,CASSSVGNPYNEQFF,TGTGCCAGTAGTAGCGTGGGGAACCCCTACAATGAGCAGTTCTTC
NA,TRBJ1-1,TRBV18,few,CASSPGTNTEAFF,TGTGCCAGCTCCCCTGGCACGAACACTGAAGCTTTCTTT
NA,TRBJ2-1,TRBV6-2/TRBV6-3,few,CASSRAVREQFF,TGTGCCAGCAGCCGAGCGGTTAGGGAGCAGTTCTTC
TRBD2,TRBJ2-2,TRBV7-2,few,CASSPGTSGSWTGELFF,TGTGCCAGCAGCCCCGGGACTAGCGGGAGTTGGACCGGGGAGCTGTTTTTT
NA,TRBJ1-5,TRBV28,few,CASSPRGWYSNQPQHF,TGTGCCAGCAGTCCTCGGGGGTGGTATAGCAATCAGCCCCAGCATTTT
NA,TRBJ1-5,TRBV20-1,many,CSAGGVRADQPQHF,TGCAGTGCGGGCGGGGTAAGGGCGGATCAGCCCCAGCATTTT
NA,TRBJ1-1,TRBV11-2,NA,CASSLDRGAEAFF,TGTGCCAGCAGCTTAGATCGAGGGGCTGAAGCTTTCTTT
NA,TRBJ2-7,TRBV29-1,few,CSVEGGSPSSYEQYF,TGCAGCGTTGAAGGGGGTAGTCCCAGCTCCTACGAGCAGTACTTC
TRBD1,TRBJ2-6,TRBV29-1,few,CSVAQGAPGANVLTF,TGCAGCGTCGCACAGGGGGCGCCTGGGGCCAACGTCCTGACTTTC
TRBD1,TRBJ2-7,TRBV5-1,NA,CASSFGQGLRYEQYF,TGCGCCAGCAGCTTTGGACAGGGCCTACGCTACGAGCAGTACTTC
TRBD2,TRBJ2-3,TRBV25-1,NA,CASSDSSGRARTDTQYF,TGTGCCAGCAGTGACTCTAGCGGGAGAGCGCGCACAGATACGCAGTATTTT
TRBD1,TRBJ2-7,TRBV5-1,few,CASSWGQSYEQYF,TGCGCCAGCAGCTGGGGACAGTCCTACGAGCAGTACTTC
TRBD1,TRBJ1-5,TRBV2,few,CASSAGQESNQPQHF,TGTGCCAGCAGTGCGGGACAGGAGAGCAATCAGCCCCAGCATTTT
NA,TRBJ2-3,TRBV7-8,many,CASSHDLGGTQYF,TGTGCCAGCAGCCATGATCTGGGGGGTACGCAGTATTTT
NA,TRBJ2-1,TRBV2,NA,CASRSGLNNEQFF,TGTGCCAGCAGGTCGGGATTAAACAATGAGCAGTTCTTC
TRBD1,TRBJ2-6,TRBV19,few,CASRDRGANVLTF,TGTGCCAGTCGGGACAGAGGGGCCAACGTCCTGACTTTC
TRBD2,TRBJ2-1,TRBV12-3/TRBV12-4,NA,CASSLSGRVNEQFF,TGTGCCAGCAGTTTATCCGGGAGGGTCAATGAGCAGTTCTTC
NA,TRBJ1-6,TRBV27,few,CASSSLGTFGPLHF,TGTGCCAGCAGTTCCCTTGGCACCTTCGGACCCCTCCACTTT
TRBD1,TRBJ2-5,TRBV27,few,CASSPRGGHRKETQYF,TGTGCCAGCAGTCCCCGAGGGGGCCACAGGAAAGAGACCCAGTACTTC
TRBD2,TRBJ2-1,TRBV28,many,CASSSGTSRNEQFF,TGTGCCAGCAGTTCTGGGACTAGCCGGAATGAGCAGTTCTTC
NA,TRBJ2-3,TRBV20-1,NA,CSARDPSTDTQYF,TGCAGTGCTAGAGATCCTAGCACAGATACGCAGTATTTT
NA,TRBJ2-1,TRBV3-1,many,CASSQDPGNEQFF,TGTGCCAGCAGCCAAGATCCAGGGAATGAGCAGTTCTTC
TRBD1,TRBJ2-1,TRBV27,many,CASTTTGGASNEQFF,TGTGCCAGCACCACTACAGGGGGCGCCTCTAATGAGCAGTTCTTC
NA,TRBJ2-1,TRBV6-5,NA,CASKSGPFVYNEQFF,TGTGCCAGCAAAAGCGGGCCGTTCGTCTACAATGAGCAGTTCTTC
TRBD2,TRBJ2-2,TRBV20-1,many,CSARAPIGRERTGELFF,TGCAGTGCTAGAGCCCCGATCGGGAGGGAGCGCACCGGGGAGCTGTTTTTT
NA,TRBJ2-4,TRBV29-1,few,CSVVTKTHEHIQYF,TGCAGCGTTGTGACCAAAACCCACGAGCACATTCAGTACTTC
NA,TRBJ1-6,TRBV12-3/TRBV12-4,few,CASSPQNSPLHF,TGTGCCAGCAGCCCACAGAATTCACCCCTCCACTTT
NA,TRBJ1-1,TRBV29-1,NA,CSVQLMGKSAEAFF,TGCAGCGTTCAGTTGATGGGGAAGAGCGCTGAAGCTTTCTTT
TRBD2,TRBJ2-5,TRBV7-2,many,CASSLSGLAETQYF,TGTGCCAGCAGCTTGTCGGGACTAGCAGAGACCCAGTACTTC
TRBD2,TRBJ2-1,TRBV18,few,CASSPAGLAYNEQFF,TGTGCCAGCTCCCCTGCGGGACTAGCGTACAATGAGCAGTTCTTC
NA,TRBJ2-5,TRBV25-1,many,CASRRGGRETQYF,TGTGCCAGCAGGAGAGGGGGACGGGAGACCCAGTACTTC